This T cell receptor (beta chain) stems from a study of blood T cell dynamics during melanoma immunotherapy. Here immunoSEQ multiplex PCR was the method, and the copy in TCRdb shows in-frame clones only, minus some. Among over 3,500 clones, around 76% were seen once, and the ten largest hold approximately 55%. On this clone itself: Its antigen remains unidentified.

Germline V CDR1 and CDR2: MNHNS, SASEGT. Between the trimmed V and J ends, which lost 0 bases and 5 bases, there was a span of 13 bases. This CDR3 is built from 15 residues. Points from the study as a whole: It remained unknown if the driving T cell clones were melanoma-specific.

Time point of the sample: week 3, after first cycle of checkpoint inhibitor. Sampling occurred pretreatment (T0) and at week 3 (W3), after cycle one of checkpoint blockade. Response was assessed by RECIST 1.1 at 12 weeks, except two rapid progressors. Patients had no prior systemic cancer treatment, immunosuppressants or other active cancers. The sequencing here drew on blood, taken from a patient treated with checkpoint blockade. The chain employs TRBV6-1 and TRBJ1-2, with unresolved D. This receptor was obtained from a human donor with melanoma. As DNA, the CDR3 is TGTGCCAGCAGTGAAGCGCTGTACAGTCAGTATGGCTACACCTTC. Its protein is CASSEALYSQYGYTF.